This T cell receptor (beta chain) originates from a study of blood T cells in healthy people across ages. Together with a sample-barcoded 5' primer, a J-beta primer mix was included in a second PCR lasting about 7 to 12 cycles. TCRdb used MiXCR to reprocess the 5' RACE reads, holding one entry per CDR3 protein. The data show approximately 1.5 million distinct CDR3 sequences, with approximately 42% seen just once and less than 5% held by the top ten. Points from the study as a whole: TCR beta diversity per million T cells fell roughly linearly with age.

CDR3 length equals 14 residues. Per germline, CDR1 LNHNV and CDR2 YYDKDF (reference sequence). The V gene lost 6 bases and the J gene lost 0 bases, with 9 bases spanning the gap. About this clonotype: The antigen is undetermined.

The rearrangement joins TRBV15 to TRBJ1-5, with TRBD1 as a possible D gene (5 bases). Sequencing was carried out using blood. This sequence was found in a woman under 30 in good health. The CDR3 DNA follows: TGTGCCACCAGGCCGGGGCATAGCAATCAGCCCCAGCATTTT. It encodes CATRPGHSNQPQHF.